This T cell receptor (beta chain) was identified during a study of long-term antiretroviral therapy in people with HIV (dated by TCRdb to between 2020 and 2023). Turning to the overall study: The earliest samples were collected about a decade before the 2015 WHO recommendation for immediate ART, when ART was typically delayed until CD4 counts fell. From 30 adults with confirmed HIV infection, the cohort provided over 150 cryopreserved PBMC samples, gathered serially across a mean of approximately six years (range 1-12). Test extractions of a monoclonal T-cell line alongside about 35 polyclonal samples showed no cross-contamination during QIAcube processing. Whether ART initiation and durable HIV suppression were associated with changes in peripheral blood TRB repertoire composition and diversity was tested in a retrospective serial study. Among the 30 to 35 participants with HIV, eleven were female.

General conclusions and limits of the study: Because pre-ART samples had limited cell numbers, profiling was done on unsorted PBMC rather than on sorted CD4+ and CD8+ T cells. Owing to limited PBMC availability, only the TCR beta chain was sequenced, without alpha chain pairing. No data were available on ART adherence, viral resistance or therapy changes, limiting inferences about post-ART repertoire changes. The samples span the years 2004 to 2017, and the ART regimens used at that time may not be as effective as current regimens. Expanded TRB clones identified before ART initiation dominated the repertoire at all time points, although this dominance fluctuated and declined in many PLHIV after ART. ART initiation was associated with a significant increase in TRB diversity, but diversity stayed significantly below transplant donor controls even after long-term ART. Narrower CDR3 length ranges were observed in HIV repertoires than in controls, and an antigen-experienced repertoire with only a slight naive shift after ART was suggested by the network structure.

Inclusion was restricted to participants for whom at least one PBMC sample before ART initiation and at least two post-ART samples were available. Treatment was received in the United States of America by all participants with HIV. Before DNA extraction, cryopreserved samples of about 0.95-11 million PBMC were thawed and then washed. At the time of the earliest PBMC sample for each participant with HIV, ages ranged from about 23 to 60 years. Per participant, PBMC samples came from 1-4 timepoints prior to ART initiation and 2-8 timepoints following ART initiation, for a median of 7 samples. Serial HIV viral load, CD4+ T-cell count, ART history and demographic data were obtained for every participant. A Qiagen kit on a QIAcube was used to extract genomic DNA from unsorted PBMC, with samples processed in batches of 12. The immunoSEQ hsTCRB v3.0 assay was used at survey level resolution to sequence the TRB variable region. The target sequencing depth for TRB was about 40,000-50,000 T-cell genomes per sample. An Illumina MiSeq with a v3 150-cycle kit was used to sequence the pooled TRB libraries. Processing in the source paper ran as follows. Analysis of repertoires was carried out in R inside a reproducible Nextflow workflow spanning QC, data transformation and analysis. Custom analyses were implemented in LymphoSeq2, an R package for AIRR-Seq data exploration. Several samples that produced fewer than 5000 total TRB sequences were removed, so about 200 HIV repertoires were analyzed. Of the roughly 180 retained HIV repertoires, over 55 were collected before and about 130 after ART initiation. Each repertoire was downsampled to 5000 TRB nucleotide sequences, and summary statistics were averaged across 100 downsampling iterations. TRB sequences were retained for analysis only if CDR3 regions of at least seven amino acids were present. Two measures captured diversity: a Shannon entropy-derived clonality score and the Gini coefficient. In repertoire networks, the top 5000 CDR3 amino acid sequences were linked whenever an edit distance of one separated two sequences. For TRB CDR3 amino acid sequences, antigen specificity groups and MHC restriction were predicted with GLIPH2. To flag known associations with CMV, EBV, HIV or tissue antigens, CDR3 amino acid sequences were compared against VDJdb and McPAS-TCR. Pre-ART, post-ART and control groups were compared with Wilcoxon signed-rank tests and Holm-Bonferroni correction. Drawn from immuneACCESS, this table holds only the in-frame rearrangements with V and J called that TCRdb kept. Clones are partly lost; checked studies trace under half to an unresolved V gene and leave the rest unexplained. V and J calls and clone size are those listed in that table; D and trimming were worked out from the DNA. In this sample the table shows about 11,000 clones, about 80% of which occur a single time. Around a fifth of the sample comes from the top ten.

On this clone itself: Its antigen is unknown. Nothing much larger sits one base from this clone, and base qualities are not available.

Trimming costs V 4 bases and J 2 bases, and their ends lie 7 bases apart. According to the germline V gene (reference sequence), CDR1 reads WNHNN and CDR2 reads SYGVQD. Counted from cysteine to phenylalanine, this CDR3 has 13 amino acids. The only DNA kept is the CDR3, 39 bases in frame from the first base. The sequenced sample was unsorted PBMCs, obtained at the start of antiretroviral therapy, before treatment. This chain is built from TRBV10-1 and TRBJ2-3, with no D gene named confidently. The sequence was collected from a man aged 30-40 years with HIV. DNA sequence: TGCGCCAGCAGTGCCCCAAACACAGATACGCAGTATTTT. It translates as CASSAPNTDTQYF.